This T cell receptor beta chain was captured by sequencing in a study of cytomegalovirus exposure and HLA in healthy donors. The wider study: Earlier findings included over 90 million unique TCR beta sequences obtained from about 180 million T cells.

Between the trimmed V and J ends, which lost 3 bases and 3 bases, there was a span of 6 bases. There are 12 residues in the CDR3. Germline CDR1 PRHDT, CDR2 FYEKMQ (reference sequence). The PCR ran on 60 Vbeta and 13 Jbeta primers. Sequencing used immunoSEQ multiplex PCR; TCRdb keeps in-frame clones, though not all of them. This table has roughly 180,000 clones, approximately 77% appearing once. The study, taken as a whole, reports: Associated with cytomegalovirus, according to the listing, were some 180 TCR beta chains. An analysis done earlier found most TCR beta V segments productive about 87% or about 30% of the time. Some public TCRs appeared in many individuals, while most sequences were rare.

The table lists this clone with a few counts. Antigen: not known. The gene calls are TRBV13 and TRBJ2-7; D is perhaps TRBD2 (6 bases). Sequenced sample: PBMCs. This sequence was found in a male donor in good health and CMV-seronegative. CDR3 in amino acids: CASSLGGYEQYF. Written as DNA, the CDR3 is TGTGCCAGCAGCTTGGGGGGCTACGAGCAGTACTTC. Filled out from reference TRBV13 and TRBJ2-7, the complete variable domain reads AAGVIQSPRHLIKEKRETATLKCYPIPRHDTVYWYQQGPGQDPQFLISFYEKMQSDKGSIPDRFSAQQFSDYHSELNMSSLELGDSALYFCASSLGGYEQYFGPGTRLTVT.